This TCR beta chain emerged from a study of control samples from healthy donors and cancer patients. TCRdb's table, derived via immunoSEQ multiplex PCR, lists solely in-frame clones and lacks some. The sample gives about 180,000 clones, approximately 94% of which show up once; over 1.3% is in the top ten. J lost 5 bases, V lost 5 bases, and 9 bases had no gene match. Germline CDR1 reads WNHNN; CDR2 reads SYGVQD (reference sequence). The CDR3 has 15 residues. Sequencing was carried out using blood. The chain has TRBV10-1 and TRBJ2-5; 9 bases are shared with TRBD2. This TCR derives from a young woman in good health. CDR3 in DNA: TGCGCCAGCAGTCCTAGCGGGGCTGATGATGAGACCCAGTACTTC. It translates to CASSPSGADDETQYF.